The entry below gives a single T cell receptor beta chain sequence along with its context. Its antigen remains unidentified. Germline-derived CDR1 and CDR2 are MNHEY and SVGEGT. The CDR3 extends over 16 amino acids. Trimming took off 0 bases at V and 1 base at J, with 11 bases between the two ends. Thyroid surgery was performed in patients who had received no treatment beforehand. The record originates from a study of metastatic and nonmetastatic thyroid tumors. Overall study: It was across blood and tumor or nodule tissue from malignant and benign thyroid patients that repertoires were compared.

Source study methods: CDR3 differences across clinicopathological groups were used to build a distant-metastasis classifier for papillary thyroid cancer. Via MiXCR, TCRdb re-called the PCR reads. TCRdb's processing, not the authors' own work, is the source of the V and J calls. The sample has around 13,000 clones; under 30% are singletons. Study-wide points: Compared with benign nodules, malignant thyroid tumors were reported to have significantly higher TCR beta diversity in both blood and tumor.

Sample: blood. The chain recombines TRBV6-2 or TRBV6-3 with TRBJ2-3; no reliable D call. The clonotype originates from a male donor with papillary thyroid cancer or a benign thyroid nodule (not recorded which). Some clones in this sample may be carry-over from other donors' samples. DNA for the CDR3: TGTGCCAGCAGTTACTCCCGCGTATCGGGCACAGATACGCAGTATTTT. It yields the protein CASSYSRVSGTDTQYF.